What follows are 3 T cell receptor beta chains derived from one specimen sequenced in a study of human thymus T cells. Produced via immunoSEQ multiplex PCR; TCRdb's table is partial and in-frame only. The table lists tens of thousands of clones, 90% to 95% of them singletons. Thymus tissue for the work was resected from patients undergoing corrective heart surgery. Input material: thymus tissue. The receptor source for this set is a girl younger than two with a congenital heart defect but otherwise immunologically healthy.

The chain carries TRBV21-1 and TRBJ2-1; the tabulated D call, TRBD2, remains unverified against the DNA. TRBV21-1 is a pseudogene segment. The CDR3 is 14 residues long. The CDR3 DNA is TGTGCCAGCAGACGGCTAGCGGGAGACAATGAGCAGTTCTTC. Its translation: CASRRLAGDNEQFF.

This clone occurred once. The CDR3 bases are TGTGCCAGCAGTGAATGGGTCCGTAATGAGCAGTTCTTC. It specifies CASSEWVRNEQFF. The chain is built from TRBV6-1 and TRBJ2-1; D is undetermined. The CDR3 has 13 amino acids. CDR1 and CDR2 from the germline V gene are MNHNS and SASEGT. Trimming cost V 2 bases and J 7 bases, with 9 bases left between them.

V usage is TRBV25-1 and J usage is TRBJ2-1, with TRBD2 identical over 11 bases. Germline V gene sequence: CDR1 MGHDK, CDR2 SYGVNS. The CDR3 has 16 amino acids. V shed 4 bases and J 5 bases; nucleotides not matched to a gene: 7. The CDR3 DNA is TGTGCCAGCAGTGCCCCTCCGGGACTAGCGGACAATGAGCAGTTCTTC. It encodes CASSAPPGLADNEQFF.